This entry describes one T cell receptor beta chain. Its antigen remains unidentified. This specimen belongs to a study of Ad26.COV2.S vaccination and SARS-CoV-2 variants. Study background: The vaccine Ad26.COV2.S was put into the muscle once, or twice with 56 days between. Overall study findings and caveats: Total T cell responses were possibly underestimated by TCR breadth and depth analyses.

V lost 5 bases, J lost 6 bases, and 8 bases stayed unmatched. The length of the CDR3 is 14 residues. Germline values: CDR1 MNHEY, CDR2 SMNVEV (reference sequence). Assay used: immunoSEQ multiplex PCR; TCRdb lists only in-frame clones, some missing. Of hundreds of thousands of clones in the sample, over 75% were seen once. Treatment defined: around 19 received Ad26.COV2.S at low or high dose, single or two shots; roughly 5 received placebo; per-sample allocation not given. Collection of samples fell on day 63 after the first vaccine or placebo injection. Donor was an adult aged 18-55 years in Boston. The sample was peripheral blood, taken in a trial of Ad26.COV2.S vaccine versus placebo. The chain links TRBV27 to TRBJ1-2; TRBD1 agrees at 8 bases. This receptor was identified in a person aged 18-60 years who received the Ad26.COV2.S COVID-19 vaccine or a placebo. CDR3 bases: TGTGCCAGCAGTGTACGAGGACAGGGCGATGGCTACACCTTC. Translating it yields CASSVRGQGDGYTF.